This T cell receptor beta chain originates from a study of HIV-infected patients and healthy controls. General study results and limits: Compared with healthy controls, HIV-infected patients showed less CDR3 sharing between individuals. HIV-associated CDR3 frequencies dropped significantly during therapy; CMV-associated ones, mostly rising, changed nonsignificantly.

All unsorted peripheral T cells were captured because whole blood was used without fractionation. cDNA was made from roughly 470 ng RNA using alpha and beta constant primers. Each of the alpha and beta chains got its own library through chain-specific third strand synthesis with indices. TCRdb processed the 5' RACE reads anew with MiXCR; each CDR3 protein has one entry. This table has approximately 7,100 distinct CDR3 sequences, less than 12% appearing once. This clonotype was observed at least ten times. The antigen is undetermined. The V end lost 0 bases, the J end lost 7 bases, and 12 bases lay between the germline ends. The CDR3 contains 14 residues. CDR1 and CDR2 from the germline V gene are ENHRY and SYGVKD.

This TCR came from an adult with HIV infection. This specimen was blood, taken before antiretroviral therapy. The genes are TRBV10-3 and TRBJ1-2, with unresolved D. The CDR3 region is CAISESKGAPGYTF. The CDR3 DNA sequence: TGTGCCATCAGTGAGTCGAAGGGAGCTCCTGGCTACACCTTC.